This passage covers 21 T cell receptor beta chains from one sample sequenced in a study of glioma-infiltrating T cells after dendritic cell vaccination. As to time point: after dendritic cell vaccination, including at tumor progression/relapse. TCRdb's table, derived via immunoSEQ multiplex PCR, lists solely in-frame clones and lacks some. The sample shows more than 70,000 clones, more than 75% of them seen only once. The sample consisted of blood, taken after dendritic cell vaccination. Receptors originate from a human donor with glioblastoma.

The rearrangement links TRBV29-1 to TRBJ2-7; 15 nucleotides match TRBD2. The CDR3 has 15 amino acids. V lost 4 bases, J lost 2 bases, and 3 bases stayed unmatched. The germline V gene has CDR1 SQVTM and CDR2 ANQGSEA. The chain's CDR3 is CSVGTSGRAAYEQYF. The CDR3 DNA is TGCAGCGTTGGGACTAGCGGGAGGGCCGCCTACGAGCAGTACTTC.

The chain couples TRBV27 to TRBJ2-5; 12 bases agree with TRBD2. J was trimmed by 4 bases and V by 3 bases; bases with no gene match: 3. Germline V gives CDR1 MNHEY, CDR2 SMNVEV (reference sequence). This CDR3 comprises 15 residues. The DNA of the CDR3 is TGTGCCAGCAGTTTGACTAGCGGGAGTCCAGAGACCCAGTACTTC. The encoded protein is CASSLTSGSPETQYF.

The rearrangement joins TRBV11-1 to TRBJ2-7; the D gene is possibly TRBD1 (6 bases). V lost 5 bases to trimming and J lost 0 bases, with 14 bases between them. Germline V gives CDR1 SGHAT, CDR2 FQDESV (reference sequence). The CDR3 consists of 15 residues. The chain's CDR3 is CASSALPGHSYEQYF. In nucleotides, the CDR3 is TGTGCCAGCAGCGCCCTACCGGGACACTCCTACGAGCAGTACTTC.

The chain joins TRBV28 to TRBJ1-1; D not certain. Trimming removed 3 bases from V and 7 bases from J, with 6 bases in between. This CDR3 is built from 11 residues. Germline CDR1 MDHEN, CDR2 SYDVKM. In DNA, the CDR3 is TGTGCCAGCAGTTTTCAGATTGAAGCTTTCTTT. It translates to CASSFQIEAFF.

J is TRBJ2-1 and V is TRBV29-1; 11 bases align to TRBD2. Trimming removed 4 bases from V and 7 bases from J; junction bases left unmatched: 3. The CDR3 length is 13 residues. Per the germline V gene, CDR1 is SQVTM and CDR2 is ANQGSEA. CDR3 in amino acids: CSVALAGGNEQFF. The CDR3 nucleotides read TGCAGCGTTGCTCTAGCGGGGGGAAATGAGCAGTTCTTC.

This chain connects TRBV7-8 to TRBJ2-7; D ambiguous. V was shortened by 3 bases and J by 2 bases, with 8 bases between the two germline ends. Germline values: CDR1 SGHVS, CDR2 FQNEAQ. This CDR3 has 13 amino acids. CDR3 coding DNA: TGTGCCAGCAGCTTCGGGTCCCCCTACGAGCAGTACTTC. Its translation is CASSFGSPYEQYF. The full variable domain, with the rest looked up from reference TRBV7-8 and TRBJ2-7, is GAGVSQSPRYKVAKRGQDVALRCDPISGHVSLFWYQQALGQGPEFLTYFQNEAQLDKSGLPSDRFFAERPEGSVSTLKIQRTQQEDSAVYLCASSFGSPYEQYFGPGTRLTVT.

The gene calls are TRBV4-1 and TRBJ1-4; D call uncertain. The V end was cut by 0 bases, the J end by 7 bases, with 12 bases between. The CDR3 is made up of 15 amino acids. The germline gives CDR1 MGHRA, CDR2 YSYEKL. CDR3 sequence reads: CASSQDLLGSEKLFF. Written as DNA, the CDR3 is TGCGCCAGCAGCCAAGATTTGTTGGGGAGTGAAAAACTGTTTTTT.

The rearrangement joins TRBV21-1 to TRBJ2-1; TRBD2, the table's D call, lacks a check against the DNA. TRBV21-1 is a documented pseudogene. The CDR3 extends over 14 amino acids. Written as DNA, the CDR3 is TGTGCCAGCAGCAAAGGGGCTAGGGGGGGGTTTCAGTTCTTC. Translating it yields CASSKGARGGFQFF.

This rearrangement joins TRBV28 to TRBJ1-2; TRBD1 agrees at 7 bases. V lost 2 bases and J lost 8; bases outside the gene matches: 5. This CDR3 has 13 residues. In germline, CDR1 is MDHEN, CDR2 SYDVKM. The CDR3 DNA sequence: TGTGCCAGCAGTTTAACAGGGGAGAGAGGCTACACCTTC. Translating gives CASSLTGERGYTF.

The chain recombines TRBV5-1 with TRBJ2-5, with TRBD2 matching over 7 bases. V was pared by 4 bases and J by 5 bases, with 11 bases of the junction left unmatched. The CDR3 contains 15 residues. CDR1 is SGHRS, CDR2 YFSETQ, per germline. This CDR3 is CASSSGDYLAETQYF. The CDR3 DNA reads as TGCGCCAGCAGCAGTGGGGACTACCTAGCGGAGACCCAGTACTTC. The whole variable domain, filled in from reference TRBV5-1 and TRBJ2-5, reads KAGVTQTPRYLIKTRGQQVTLSCSPISGHRSVSWYQQTPGQGLQFLFEYFSETQRNKGNFPGRFSGRQFSNSRSEMNVSTLELGDSALYLCASSSGDYLAETQYFGPGTRLLVL.

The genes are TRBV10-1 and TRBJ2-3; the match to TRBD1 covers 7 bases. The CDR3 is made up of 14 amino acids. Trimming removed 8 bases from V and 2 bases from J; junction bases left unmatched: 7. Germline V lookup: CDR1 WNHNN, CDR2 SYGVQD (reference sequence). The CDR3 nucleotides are TGCGCCAGCTCCCGGGACAGCTACACAGATACGCAGTATTTT. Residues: CASSRDSYTDTQYF.

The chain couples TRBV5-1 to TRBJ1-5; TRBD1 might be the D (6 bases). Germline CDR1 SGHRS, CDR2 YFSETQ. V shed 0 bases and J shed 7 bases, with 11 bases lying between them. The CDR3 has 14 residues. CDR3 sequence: CASSLEGGNQPQHF. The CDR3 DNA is TGCGCCAGCAGCTTGGAAGGGGGTAACCAGCCCCAGCATTTT.

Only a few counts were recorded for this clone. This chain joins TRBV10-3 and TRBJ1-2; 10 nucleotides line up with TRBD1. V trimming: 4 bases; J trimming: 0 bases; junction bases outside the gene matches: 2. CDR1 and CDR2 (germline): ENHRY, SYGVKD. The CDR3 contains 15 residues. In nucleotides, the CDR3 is TGTGCCATCAGTGGGGACAGGGGAGCTAACTATGGCTACACCTTC. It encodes CAISGDRGANYGYTF.

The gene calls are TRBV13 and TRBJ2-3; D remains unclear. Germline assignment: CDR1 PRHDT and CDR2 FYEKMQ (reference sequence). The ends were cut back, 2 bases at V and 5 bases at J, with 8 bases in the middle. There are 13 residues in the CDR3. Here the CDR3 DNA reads TGTGCCAGCAGCTTAAAGAGAGGAGATACGCAGTATTTT. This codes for CASSLKRGDTQYF.

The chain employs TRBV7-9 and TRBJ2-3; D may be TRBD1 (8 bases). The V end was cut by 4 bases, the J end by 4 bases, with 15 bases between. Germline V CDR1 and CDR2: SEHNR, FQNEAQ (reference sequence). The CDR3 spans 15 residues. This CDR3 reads CASSYRQGRADTQYF. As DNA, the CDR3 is TGTGCCAGCAGCTACCGACAGGGGAGGGCAGATACGCAGTATTTT. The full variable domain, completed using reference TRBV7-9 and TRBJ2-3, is DTGVSQNPRHKITKRGQNVTFRCDPISEHNRLYWYRQTLGQGPEFLTYFQNEAQLEKSRLLSDRFSAERPKGSFSTLEIQRTEQGDSAMYLCASSYRQGRADTQYFGPGTRLTVL.

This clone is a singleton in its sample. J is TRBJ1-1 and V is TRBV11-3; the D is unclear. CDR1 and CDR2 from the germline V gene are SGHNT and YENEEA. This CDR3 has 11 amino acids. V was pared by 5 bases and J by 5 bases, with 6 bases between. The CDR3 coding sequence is TGTGCCAGCAGCCCGGGGACTGAAGCTTTCTTT. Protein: CASSPGTEAFF. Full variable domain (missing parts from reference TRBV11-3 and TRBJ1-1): EAGVVQSPRYKIIEKKQPVAFWCNPISGHNTLYWYLQNLGQGPELLIRYENEEAVDDSQLPKDRFSAERLKGVDSTLKIQPAELGDSAVYLCASSPGTEAFFGQGTRLTVV.

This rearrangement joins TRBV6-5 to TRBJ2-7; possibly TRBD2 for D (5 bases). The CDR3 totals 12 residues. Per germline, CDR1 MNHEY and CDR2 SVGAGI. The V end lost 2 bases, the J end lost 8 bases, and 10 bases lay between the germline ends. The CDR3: CASSYPGSQQYF. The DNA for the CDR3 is TGTGCCAGCAGTTACCCGGGATCCCAGCAGTACTTC.

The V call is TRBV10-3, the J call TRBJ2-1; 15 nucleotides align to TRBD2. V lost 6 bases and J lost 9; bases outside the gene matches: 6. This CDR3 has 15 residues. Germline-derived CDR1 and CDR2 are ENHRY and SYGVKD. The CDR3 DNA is TGTGCCATCAGCCAAGGACTAGCGGGAGGGGGTGAGCAGTTCTTC. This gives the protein CAISQGLAGGGEQFF.

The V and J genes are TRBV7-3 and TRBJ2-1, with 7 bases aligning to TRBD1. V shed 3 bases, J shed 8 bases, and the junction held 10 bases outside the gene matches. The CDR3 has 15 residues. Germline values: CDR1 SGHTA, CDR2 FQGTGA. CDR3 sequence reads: CASSLGRDSFYEQFF. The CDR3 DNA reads TGTGCCAGCAGCTTGGGCAGGGACAGTTTTTATGAGCAGTTCTTC.

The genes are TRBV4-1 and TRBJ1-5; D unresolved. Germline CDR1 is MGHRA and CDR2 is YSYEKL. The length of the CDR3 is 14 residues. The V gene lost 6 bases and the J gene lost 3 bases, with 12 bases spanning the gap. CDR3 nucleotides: TGCGCCAGCAGTCCTTCGGGGTACAATCAGCCCCAGCATTTT. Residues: CASSPSGYNQPQHF.

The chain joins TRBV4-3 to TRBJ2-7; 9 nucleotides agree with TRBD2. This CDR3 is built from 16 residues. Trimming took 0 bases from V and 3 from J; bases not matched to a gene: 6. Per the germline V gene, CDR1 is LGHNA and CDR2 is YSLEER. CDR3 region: CASSQERREGHYEQYF. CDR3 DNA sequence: TGCGCCAGCAGCCAAGAACGGCGGGAGGGCCACTACGAGCAGTACTTC.